This T cell receptor beta chain was sequenced during a study of cytomegalovirus exposure and HLA in healthy donors. Across the whole study: Early released data had tens of millions of unique TCRs, all coming from HLA-typed donors. Findings and caveats of the study: CMV serostatus was the only immune exposure information that was available. Later analysis demonstrated an association between a missense DCLRE1C variant and TCR beta V- and J-gene trimming. It has been reported that TCR beta sequences accurately predicted the HLA-A and HLA-B alleles of most subjects.

In the PCR, 60 Vbeta and 13 Jbeta primers were used. Measured with immunoSEQ multiplex PCR; TCRdb has only the in-frame clones, and not every one. The sample has about 76,000 clones; 73% are singletons. To note about this clone: The antigen is unknown.

Sample: PBMCs. The sequence came from a woman in her forties in good health and CMV-seropositive.

CDR3 amino acids: CAIGRSGGKETQYF. The CDR3 DNA sequence: TGTGCCATCGGAAGAAGCGGGGGGAAAGAGACCCAGTACTTC. The chain carries TRBV10-3 and TRBJ2-5, with 9 bases identical to TRBD2. Trimming took 8 bases from V and 3 from J; bases not matched to a gene: 7. Germline CDR1 and CDR2: ENHRY and SYGVKD. The CDR3 sequence is 14 residues long.